The entry that follows covers one T cell receptor (beta chain) sequence. The target antigen is unknown. The repertoire was sequenced with immunoSEQ multiplex PCR; TCRdb's copy has only in-frame clones and lacks some. The data show some 86,000 clones, about 86% seen once. This specimen comes from a study of OX40 agonist ivuxolimab in advanced cancers. Whole-study context: The dose of intravenous ivuxolimab that patients received every 2 weeks ranged from 0.01 to 10 mg/kg.

Notes on the study in general: In general, CD8+ T cells held more expanded clones than CD4+ did, on average. CD4+ and CD8+ blood T cells expanded clonally by week 6 at 0.1 to 3.0 mg/kg.

The germline V gene encodes CDR1 SGHRS and CDR2 YFSETQ. The CDR3 consists of 11 residues. Trimming cost V 1 base and J 5 bases, with 2 bases left between them. This clonotype was sampled from an adult with an advanced solid tumor such as melanoma, head and neck, liver or kidney cancer. The specimen comprised CD4+ or CD8+ T cells sorted from blood, sampled in a trial of the OX40 agonist ivuxolimab. The rearrangement links TRBV5-1 to TRBJ2-3; D unclear. The chain's CDR3 is CASSLKDTQYF. Written as DNA, the CDR3 is TGCGCCAGCAGCTTGAAAGATACGCAGTATTTT.